Below, 8 T cell receptor beta chains from the same sample are listed, as sequenced in a study of T cell repertoires in cytomegalovirus infection. TCRdb fed the reads into MiXCR, producing one record per CDR3 protein. The sample consists of around 100,000 distinct CDR3 sequences, 30% to 35% of them appearing once. Their target antigens are unknown. Sequenced here: CD8+ T cells from cultured PBMCs, sampled from culture after CMV antigen stimulation. These receptors were taken from a human donor in good health (CMV status not recorded). Some clones in this sample may be carry-over from other donors' samples.

There are many counts of this clonotype. V usage is TRBV7-2 and J usage is TRBJ1-1; 9 bases are shared with TRBD1. This CDR3 spans 15 amino acids. The junction had 11 bases not matched to a gene; V was cut back by 5 bases and J by 7 bases. Germline V gene lookup returns CDR1 SGHTA and CDR2 FQGNSA. The DNA for the CDR3 is TGTGCCAGCAGCCGCTGGGGTGGGACAGGGTATGAAGCTTTCTTT. This sequence encodes CASSRWGGTGYEAFF.

Ten or more counts support this clonotype. The rearrangement links TRBV2 to TRBJ1-6; D ambiguous. The CDR3 length is 13 residues. The V gene lost 7 bases and the J gene lost 7 bases, with 11 bases spanning the gap. CDR1 and CDR2 from the germline V gene are SNHLY and FYNNEI. The CDR3 region has the DNA TGTGCCAGCATTCCGGACGGGAATTCACCCCTCCACTTT. This codes for CASIPDGNSPLHF.

The gene calls are TRBV7-8 and TRBJ2-3; D gene ambiguous. The V end lost 3 bases, the J end lost 5 bases, and 6 bases lay between the germline ends. Germline-derived CDR1 and CDR2 are SGHVS and FQNEAQ. The CDR3 loop spans 12 amino acids. DNA of the CDR3: TGTGCCAGCAGCTTTAAGATAGATACGCAGTATTTT. This codes for CASSFKIDTQYF. Based on the CDR3 plus reference TRBV7-8 and TRBJ2-3, the full variable domain is GAGVSQSPRYKVAKRGQDVALRCDPISGHVSLFWYQQALGQGPEFLTYFQNEAQLDKSGLPSDRFFAERPEGSVSTLKIQRTQQEDSAVYLCASSFKIDTQYFGPGTRLTVL.

The chain couples TRBV6-2 or TRBV6-3 to TRBJ2-1; D is unclear. V was clipped by 1 base and J by 7 bases, with 17 bases between them. The CDR3 is 16 amino acids. The germline V gene has CDR1 MNHEY and CDR2 SVGEGT. CDR3 amino acids: CASSYFVQPLRNEQFF. The CDR3 DNA reads as TGTGCCAGCAGTTACTTTGTGCAACCCCTGAGGAATGAGCAGTTCTTC.

The chain links TRBV12-3 or TRBV12-4 to TRBJ2-2; 8 bases align to TRBD1. The CDR3 has 15 residues. J lost 4 bases, V lost 6 bases, and 7 bases had no gene match. CDR3 coding DNA: TGTGCCAGCAGCACCCCTGGACAGGGCACCGGGGAGCTGTTTTTT. Translating it yields CASSTPGQGTGELFF.

The chain carries TRBV5-1 and TRBJ2-1, with TRBD2 identical over 9 bases. Germline lookup yields CDR1 SGHRS and CDR2 YFSETQ. The CDR3 extends over 15 amino acids. Trimming at V came to 3 bases and at J to 8 bases, leaving 9 bases not matched to a gene. The CDR3 sequence: CASSSTRTSEDEQFF. CDR3 bases: TGCGCCAGCAGCTCAACTAGGACTAGCGAGGATGAGCAGTTCTTC.

This clonotype was seen only a few times. The chain joins TRBV27 to TRBJ2-3; no clear D. Germline loops: CDR1 MNHEY, CDR2 SMNVEV (reference sequence). The CDR3 is 14 amino acids. Trimming cost V 4 bases and J 0 bases, with 8 bases left between them. Here the CDR3 DNA reads TGTGCCAGCAGTTGGGCCCGCAGCACAGATACGCAGTATTTT. This gives the protein CASSWARSTDTQYF.

This clonotype appeared many times. This chain connects TRBV6-5 to TRBJ1-1, with 7 bases matching TRBD1. This CDR3 has 15 amino acids. V trimming: 2 bases; J trimming: 6 bases; junction bases outside the gene matches: 9. Looked up from germline, CDR1 is MNHEY and CDR2 is SVGAGI. CDR3 protein: CASSYQTGRVSEAFF. The CDR3 DNA is TGTGCCAGCAGTTACCAGACAGGGAGGGTCTCTGAAGCTTTCTTT.